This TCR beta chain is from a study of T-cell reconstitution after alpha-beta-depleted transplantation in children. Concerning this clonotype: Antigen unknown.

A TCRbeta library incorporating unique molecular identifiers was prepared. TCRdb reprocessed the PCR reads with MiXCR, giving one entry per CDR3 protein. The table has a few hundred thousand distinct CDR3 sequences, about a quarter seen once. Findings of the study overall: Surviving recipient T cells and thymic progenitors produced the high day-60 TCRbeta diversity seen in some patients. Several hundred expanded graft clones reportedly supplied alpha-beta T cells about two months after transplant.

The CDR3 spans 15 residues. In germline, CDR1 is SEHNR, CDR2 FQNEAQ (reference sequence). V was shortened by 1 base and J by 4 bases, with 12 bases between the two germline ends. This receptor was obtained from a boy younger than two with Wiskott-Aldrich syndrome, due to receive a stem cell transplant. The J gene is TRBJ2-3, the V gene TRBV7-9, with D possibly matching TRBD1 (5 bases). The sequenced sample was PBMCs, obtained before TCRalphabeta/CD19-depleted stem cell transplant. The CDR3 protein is CASSLGGAKADTQYF. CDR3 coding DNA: TGTGCCAGCAGCTTAGGGGGCGCCAAGGCAGATACGCAGTATTTT.